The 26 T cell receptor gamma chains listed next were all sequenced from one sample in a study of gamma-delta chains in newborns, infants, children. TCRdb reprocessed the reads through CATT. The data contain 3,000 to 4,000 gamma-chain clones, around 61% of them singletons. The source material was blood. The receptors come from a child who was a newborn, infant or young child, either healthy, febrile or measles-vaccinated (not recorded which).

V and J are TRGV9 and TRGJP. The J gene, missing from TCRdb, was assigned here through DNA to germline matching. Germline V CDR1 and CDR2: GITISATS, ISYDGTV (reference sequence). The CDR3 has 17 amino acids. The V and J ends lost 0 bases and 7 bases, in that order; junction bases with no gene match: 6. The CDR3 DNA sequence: TGTGCCTTGTGGGAGGTGAACGGGGAGTTGGGCAAAAAAATCAAGGTATTT. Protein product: CALWEVNGELGKKIKVF.

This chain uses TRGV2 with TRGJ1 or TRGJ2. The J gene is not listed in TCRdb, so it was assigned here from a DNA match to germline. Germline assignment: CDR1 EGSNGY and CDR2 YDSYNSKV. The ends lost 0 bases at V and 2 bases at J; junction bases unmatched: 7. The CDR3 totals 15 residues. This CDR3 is CATWDGKGDYYKKLF. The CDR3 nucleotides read TGTGCCACCTGGGACGGGAAGGGGGATTATTATAAGAAACTCTTT.

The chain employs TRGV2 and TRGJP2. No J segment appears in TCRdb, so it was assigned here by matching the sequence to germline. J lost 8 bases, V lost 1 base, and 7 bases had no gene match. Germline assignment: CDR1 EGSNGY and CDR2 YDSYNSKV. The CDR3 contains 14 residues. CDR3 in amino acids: CATWDGGMDWIKTF. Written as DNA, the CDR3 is TGTGCCACCTGGGACGGTGGGATGGATTGGATCAAGACGTTT.

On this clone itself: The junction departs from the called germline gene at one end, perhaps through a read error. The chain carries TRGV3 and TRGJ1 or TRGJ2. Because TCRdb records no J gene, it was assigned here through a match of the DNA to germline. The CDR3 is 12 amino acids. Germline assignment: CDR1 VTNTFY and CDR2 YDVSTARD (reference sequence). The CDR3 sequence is CATWDRRYKKLF. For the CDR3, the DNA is TGCGCCACCTGGGACAGGCGTTATAAGAAACTCTTT.

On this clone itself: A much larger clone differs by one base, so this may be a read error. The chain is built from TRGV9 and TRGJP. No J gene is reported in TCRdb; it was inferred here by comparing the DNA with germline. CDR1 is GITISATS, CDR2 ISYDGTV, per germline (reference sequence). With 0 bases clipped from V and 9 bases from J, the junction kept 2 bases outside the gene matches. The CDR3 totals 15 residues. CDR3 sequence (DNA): TGTGCCTTGTGGGAGGTGGTGTTGGGCAAAAAAATCAAGGTATTT. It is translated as CALWEVVLGKKIKVF.

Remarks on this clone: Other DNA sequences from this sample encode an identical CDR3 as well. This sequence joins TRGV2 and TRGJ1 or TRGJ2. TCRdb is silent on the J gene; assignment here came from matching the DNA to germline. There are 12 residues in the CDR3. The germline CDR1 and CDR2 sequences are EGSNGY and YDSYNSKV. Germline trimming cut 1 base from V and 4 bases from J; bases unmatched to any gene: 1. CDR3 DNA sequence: TGTGCCACCTGGGACGGCTATTATAAGAAACTCTTT. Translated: CATWDGYYKKLF.

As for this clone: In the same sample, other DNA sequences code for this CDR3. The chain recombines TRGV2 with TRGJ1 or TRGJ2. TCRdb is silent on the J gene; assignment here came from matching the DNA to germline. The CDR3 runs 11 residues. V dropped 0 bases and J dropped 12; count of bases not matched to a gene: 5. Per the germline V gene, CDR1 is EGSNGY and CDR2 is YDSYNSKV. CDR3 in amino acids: CATWDGPRKLF. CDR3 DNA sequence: TGTGCCACCTGGGACGGGCCTCGGAAACTCTTT.

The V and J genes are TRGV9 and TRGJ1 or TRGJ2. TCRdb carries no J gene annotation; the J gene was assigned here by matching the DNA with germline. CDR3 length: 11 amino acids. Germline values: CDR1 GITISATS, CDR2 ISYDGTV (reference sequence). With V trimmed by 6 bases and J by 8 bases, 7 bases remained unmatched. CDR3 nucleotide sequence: TGTGCCTTGTGGACCAAAAATAAGAAACTCTTT. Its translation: CALWTKNKKLF.

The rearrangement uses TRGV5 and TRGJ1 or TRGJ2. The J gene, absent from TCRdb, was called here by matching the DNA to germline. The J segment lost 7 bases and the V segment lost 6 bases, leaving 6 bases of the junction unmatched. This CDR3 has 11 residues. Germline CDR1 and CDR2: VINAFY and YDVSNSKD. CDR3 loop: CATWRQYKKLF. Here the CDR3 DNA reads TGTGCCACCTGGAGGCAATATAAGAAACTCTTT.

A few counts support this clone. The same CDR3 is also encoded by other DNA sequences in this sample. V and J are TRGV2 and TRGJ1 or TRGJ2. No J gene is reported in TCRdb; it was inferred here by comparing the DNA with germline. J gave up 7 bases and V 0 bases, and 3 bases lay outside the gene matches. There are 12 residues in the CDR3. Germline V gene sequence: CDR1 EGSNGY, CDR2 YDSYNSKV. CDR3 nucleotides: TGTGCCACCTGGGACGGGCCATATAAGAAACTCTTT. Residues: CATWDGPYKKLF.

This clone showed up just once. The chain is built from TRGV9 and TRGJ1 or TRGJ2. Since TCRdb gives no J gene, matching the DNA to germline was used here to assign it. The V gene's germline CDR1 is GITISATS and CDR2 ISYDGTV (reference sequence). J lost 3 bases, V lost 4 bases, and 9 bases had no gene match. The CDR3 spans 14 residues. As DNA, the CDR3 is TGTGCCTTGTGGGACCCCCCTTCTTATTATAAGAAACTCTTT. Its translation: CALWDPPSYYKKLF.

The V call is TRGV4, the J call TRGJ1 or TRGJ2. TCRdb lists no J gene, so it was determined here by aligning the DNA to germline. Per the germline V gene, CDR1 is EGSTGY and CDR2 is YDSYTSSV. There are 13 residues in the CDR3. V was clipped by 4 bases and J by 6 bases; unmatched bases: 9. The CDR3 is CATWEPAIYKKLF. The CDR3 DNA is TGTGCCACCTGGGAGCCCGCTATTTATAAGAAACTCTTT.

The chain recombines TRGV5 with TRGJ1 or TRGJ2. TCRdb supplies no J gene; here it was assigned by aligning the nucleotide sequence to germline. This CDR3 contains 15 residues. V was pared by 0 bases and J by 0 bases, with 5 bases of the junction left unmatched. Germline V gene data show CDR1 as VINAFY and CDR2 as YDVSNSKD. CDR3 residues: CATWDRTMNYYKKLF. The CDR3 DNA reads TGTGCCACCTGGGACAGGACTATGAATTATTATAAGAAACTCTTT.

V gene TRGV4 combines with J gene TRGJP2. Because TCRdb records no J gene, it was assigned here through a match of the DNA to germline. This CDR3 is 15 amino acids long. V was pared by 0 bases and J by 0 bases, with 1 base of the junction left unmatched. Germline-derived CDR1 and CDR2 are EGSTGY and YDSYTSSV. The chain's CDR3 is CATWDGHSSDWIKTF. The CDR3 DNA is TGTGCCACCTGGGATGGGCATAGTAGTGATTGGATCAAGACGTTT.

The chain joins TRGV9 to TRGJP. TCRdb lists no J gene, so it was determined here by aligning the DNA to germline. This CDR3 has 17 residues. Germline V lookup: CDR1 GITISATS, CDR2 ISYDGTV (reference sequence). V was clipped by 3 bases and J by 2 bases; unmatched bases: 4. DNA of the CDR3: TGTGCCTTGTGGGAGAACCGGCAAGAGTTGGGCAAAAAAATCAAGGTATTT. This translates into CALWENRQELGKKIKVF.

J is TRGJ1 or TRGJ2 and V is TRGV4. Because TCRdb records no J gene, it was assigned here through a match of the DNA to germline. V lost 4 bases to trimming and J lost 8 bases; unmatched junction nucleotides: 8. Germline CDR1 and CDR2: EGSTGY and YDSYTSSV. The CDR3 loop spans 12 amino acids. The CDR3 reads CATWDLHDKKLF. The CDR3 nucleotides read TGTGCCACCTGGGACCTACACGATAAGAAACTCTTT.

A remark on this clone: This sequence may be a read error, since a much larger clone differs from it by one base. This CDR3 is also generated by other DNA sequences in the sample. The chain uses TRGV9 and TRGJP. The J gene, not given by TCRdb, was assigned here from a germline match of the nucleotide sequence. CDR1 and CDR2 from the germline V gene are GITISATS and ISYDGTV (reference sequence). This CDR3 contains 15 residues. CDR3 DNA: TGTGCCCTGTGGGACGAAGAGTTGGGCAAAAAAATCAAGGTATTT. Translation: CALWDEELGKKIKVF.

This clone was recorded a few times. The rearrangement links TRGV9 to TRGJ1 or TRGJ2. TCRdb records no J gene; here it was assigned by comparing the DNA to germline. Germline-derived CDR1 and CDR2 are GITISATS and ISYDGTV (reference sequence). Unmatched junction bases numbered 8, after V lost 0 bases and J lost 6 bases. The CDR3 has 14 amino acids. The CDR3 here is CALWEVRVGYKKLF. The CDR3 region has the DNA TGTGCCTTGTGGGAGGTGCGTGTCGGTTATAAGAAACTCTTT.

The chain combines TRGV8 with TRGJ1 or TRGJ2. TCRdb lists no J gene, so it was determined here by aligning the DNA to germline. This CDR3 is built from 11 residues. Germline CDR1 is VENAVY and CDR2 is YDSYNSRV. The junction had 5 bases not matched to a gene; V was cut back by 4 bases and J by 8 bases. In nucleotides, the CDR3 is TGTGCCACCTGGGAACAGAATAAGAAACTCTTT. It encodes CATWEQNKKLF.

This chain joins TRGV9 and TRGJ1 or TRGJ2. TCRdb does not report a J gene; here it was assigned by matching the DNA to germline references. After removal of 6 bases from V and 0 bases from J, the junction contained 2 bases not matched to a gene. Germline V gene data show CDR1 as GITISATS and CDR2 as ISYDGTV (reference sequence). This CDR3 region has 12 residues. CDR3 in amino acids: CALWLNYYKKLF. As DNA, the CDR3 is TGTGCCTTGTGGCTGAATTATTATAAGAAACTCTTT.

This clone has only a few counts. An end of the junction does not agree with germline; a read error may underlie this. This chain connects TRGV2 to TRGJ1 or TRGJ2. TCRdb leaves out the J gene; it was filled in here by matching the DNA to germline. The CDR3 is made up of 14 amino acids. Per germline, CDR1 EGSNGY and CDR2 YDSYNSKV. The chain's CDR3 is CATRDGPRKVEKLF. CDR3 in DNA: TGTGCCACCCGGGACGGGCCCAGAAAGGTTGAGAAACTCTTT.

The CDR3 DNA reads as TGTGCCTTGTGGGAGGTGCCCCTTGGTGGTAGTGATTGGATCAAGACGTTT. This translates into CALWEVPLGGSDWIKTF. This chain connects TRGV9 to TRGJP2. The J gene was missing in TCRdb and was found by matching the end of the DNA to germline. V shed 0 bases and J 3 bases; nucleotides not matched to a gene: 10. CDR1 and CDR2 (germline): GITISATS, ISYDGTV (reference sequence). CDR3 length equals 17 residues.

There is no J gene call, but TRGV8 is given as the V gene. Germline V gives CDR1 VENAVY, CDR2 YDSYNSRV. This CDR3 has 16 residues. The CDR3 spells CATWDPHYSSDWIKTF. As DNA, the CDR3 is TGTGCCACCTGGGATCCCCACTACAGTAGTGATTGGATAAAGACGTTT.

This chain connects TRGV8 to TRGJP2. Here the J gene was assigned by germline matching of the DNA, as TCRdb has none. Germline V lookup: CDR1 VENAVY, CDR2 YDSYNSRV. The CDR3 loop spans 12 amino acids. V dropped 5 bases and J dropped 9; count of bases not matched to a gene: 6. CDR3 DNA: TGTGCCACCTGGGCATTGAATTGGATCAAGACGTTT. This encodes CATWALNWIKTF.

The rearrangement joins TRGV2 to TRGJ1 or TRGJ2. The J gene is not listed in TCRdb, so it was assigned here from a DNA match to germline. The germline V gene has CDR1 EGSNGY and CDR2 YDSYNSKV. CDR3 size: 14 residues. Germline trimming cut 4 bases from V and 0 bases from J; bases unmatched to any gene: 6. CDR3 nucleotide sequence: TGTGCCACCTGGGAGATAACGAATTATTATAAGAAACTCTTT. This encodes CATWEITNYYKKLF.

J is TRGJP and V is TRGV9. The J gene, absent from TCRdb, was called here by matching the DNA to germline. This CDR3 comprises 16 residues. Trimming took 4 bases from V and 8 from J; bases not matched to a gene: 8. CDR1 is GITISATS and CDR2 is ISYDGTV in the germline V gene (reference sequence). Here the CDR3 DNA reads TGTGCCTTGTGGGAAGAAGCGAAGTTGGGCAAAAAAATCAAGGTATTT. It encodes CALWEEAKLGKKIKVF.